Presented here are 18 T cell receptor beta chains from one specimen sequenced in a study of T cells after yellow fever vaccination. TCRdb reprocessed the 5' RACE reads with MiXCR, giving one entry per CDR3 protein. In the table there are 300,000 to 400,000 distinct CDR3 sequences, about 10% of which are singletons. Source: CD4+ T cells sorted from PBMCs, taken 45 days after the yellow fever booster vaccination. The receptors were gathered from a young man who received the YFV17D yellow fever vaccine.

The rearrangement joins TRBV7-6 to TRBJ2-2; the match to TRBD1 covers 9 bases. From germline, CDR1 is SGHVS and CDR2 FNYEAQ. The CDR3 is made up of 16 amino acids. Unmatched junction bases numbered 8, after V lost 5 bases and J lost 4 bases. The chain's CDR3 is CASSRRQGEATGELFF. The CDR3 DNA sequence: TGTGCCAGCAGCCGGCGACAGGGGGAAGCCACCGGGGAGCTGTTTTTT.

CDR3 loop: CASSQDNRAFYGYTF. CDR3 DNA sequence: TGTGCCAGCAGCCAAGATAACAGGGCATTTTATGGCTACACCTTC. The rearrangement links TRBV3-1 to TRBJ1-2, with D possibly matching TRBD1 (6 bases). The CDR3 spans 15 residues. Germline assignment: CDR1 LGHDT and CDR2 YNNKEL (reference sequence). Trimming took off 0 bases at V and 5 bases at J, with 13 bases between the two ends.

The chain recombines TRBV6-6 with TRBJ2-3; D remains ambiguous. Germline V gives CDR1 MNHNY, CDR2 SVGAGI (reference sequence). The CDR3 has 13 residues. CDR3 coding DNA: TGTGGGACCTTGTGGTCAGGAACAGATACGCAGTATTTT. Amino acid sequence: CGTLWSGTDTQYF.

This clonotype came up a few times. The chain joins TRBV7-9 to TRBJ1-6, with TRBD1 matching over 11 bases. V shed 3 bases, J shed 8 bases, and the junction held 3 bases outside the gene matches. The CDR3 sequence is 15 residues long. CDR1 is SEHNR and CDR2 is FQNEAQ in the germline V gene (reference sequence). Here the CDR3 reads CASSLGQGVDSPLHF. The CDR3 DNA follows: TGTGCCAGCAGCTTGGGACAGGGGGTTGATTCACCCCTCCACTTT.

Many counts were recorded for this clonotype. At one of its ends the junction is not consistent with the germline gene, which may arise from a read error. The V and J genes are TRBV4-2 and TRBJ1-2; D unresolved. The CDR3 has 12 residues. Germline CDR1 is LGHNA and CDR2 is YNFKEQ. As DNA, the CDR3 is TGCGCCAGCAGTCAGGAGAATTACGGCTACACCTTC. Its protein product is CASSQENYGYTF.

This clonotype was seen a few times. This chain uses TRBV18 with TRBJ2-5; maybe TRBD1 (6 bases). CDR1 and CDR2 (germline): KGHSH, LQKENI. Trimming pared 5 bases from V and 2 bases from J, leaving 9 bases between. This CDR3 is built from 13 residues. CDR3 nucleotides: TGTGCCAGCTCATGGACAGAACAAGAGACCCAGTACTTC. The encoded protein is CASSWTEQETQYF.

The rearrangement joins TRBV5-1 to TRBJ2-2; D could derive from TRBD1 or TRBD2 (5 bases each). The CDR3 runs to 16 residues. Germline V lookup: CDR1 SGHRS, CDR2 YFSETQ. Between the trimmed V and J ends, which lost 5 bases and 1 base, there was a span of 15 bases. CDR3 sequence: CASRSGTPLNTGELFF. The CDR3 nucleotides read TGCGCCAGCAGATCCGGGACCCCACTGAACACCGGGGAGCTGTTTTTT.

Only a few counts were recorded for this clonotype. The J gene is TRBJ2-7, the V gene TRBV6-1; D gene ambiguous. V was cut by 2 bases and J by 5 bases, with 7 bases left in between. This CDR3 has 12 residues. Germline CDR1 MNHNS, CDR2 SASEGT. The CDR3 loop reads CASSEQRNEQYF. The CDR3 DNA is TGTGCCAGCAGTGAACAAAGGAACGAGCAGTACTTC.

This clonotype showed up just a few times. CDR3 nucleotides: TGTGCCAGCAGCTACCACAATGAGCAGTTCTTC. This sequence encodes CASSYHNEQFF. This chain links TRBV7-6 with TRBJ2-1; D uncertain. Germline CDR1 SGHVS, CDR2 FNYEAQ. The CDR3 runs to 11 residues. V was pared by 4 bases and J by 5 bases, with 3 bases between.

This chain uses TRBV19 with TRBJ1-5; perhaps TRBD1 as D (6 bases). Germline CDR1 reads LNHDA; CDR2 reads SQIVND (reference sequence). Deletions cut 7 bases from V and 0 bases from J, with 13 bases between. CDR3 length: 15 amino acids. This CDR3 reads CASNRQEDSNQPQHF. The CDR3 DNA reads TGTGCCAGTAATAGACAGGAGGATAGCAATCAGCCCCAGCATTTT.

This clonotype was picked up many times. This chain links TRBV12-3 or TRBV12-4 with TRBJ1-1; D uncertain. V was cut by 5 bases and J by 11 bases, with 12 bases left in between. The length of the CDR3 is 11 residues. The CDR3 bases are TGTGCCAGCAGTCCCCAGTTGGGGGCTTTCTTT. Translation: CASSPQLGAFF.

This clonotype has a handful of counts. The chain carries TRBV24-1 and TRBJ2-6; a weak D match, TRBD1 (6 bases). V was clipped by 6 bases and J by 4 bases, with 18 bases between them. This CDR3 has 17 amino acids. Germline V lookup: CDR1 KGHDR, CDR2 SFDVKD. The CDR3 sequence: CATSKATGASGANVLTF. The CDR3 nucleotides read TGTGCCACCAGTAAGGCGACAGGTGCATCAGGGGCCAACGTCCTGACTTTC.

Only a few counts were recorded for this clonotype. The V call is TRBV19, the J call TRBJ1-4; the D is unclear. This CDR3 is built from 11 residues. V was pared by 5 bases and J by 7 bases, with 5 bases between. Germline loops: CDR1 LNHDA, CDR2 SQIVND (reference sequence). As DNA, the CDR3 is TGTGCCAGTAGTGCCGGTGAAAAACTGTTTTTT. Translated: CASSAGEKLFF.

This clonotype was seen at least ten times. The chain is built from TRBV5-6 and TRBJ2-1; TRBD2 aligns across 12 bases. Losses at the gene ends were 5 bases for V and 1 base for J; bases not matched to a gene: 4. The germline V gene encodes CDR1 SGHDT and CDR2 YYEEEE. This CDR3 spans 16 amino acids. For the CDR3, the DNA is TGTGCCAGCAGTTTGACTAGCGGGGGTTCCTACAATGAGCAGTTCTTC. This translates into CASSLTSGGSYNEQFF.

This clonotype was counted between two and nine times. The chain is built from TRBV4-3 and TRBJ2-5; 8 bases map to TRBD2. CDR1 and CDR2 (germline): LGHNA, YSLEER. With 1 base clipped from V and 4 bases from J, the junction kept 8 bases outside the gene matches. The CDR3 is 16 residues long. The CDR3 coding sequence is TGCGCCAGCAGCCAAGCTGGAGTAGCGGGGATAGAGACCCAGTACTTC. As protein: CASSQAGVAGIETQYF.

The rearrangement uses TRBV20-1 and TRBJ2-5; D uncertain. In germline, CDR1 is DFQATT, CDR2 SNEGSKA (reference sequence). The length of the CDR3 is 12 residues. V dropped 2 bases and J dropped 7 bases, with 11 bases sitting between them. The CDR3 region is CSARSEPGTQYF. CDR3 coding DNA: TGCAGTGCTAGATCGGAGCCGGGGACCCAGTACTTC.

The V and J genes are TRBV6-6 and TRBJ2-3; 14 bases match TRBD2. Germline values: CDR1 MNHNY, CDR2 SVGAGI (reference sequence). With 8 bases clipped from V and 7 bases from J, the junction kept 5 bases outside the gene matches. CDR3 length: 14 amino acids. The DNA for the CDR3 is TGTGCCAGCGACGGACTAGCGGGGGGTAATACGCAGTATTTT. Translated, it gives CASDGLAGGNTQYF.

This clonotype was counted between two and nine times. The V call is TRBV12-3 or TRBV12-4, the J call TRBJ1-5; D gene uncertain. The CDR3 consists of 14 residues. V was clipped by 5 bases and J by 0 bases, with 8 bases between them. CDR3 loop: CASSPEYSNQPQHF. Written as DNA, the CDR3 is TGTGCCAGCAGTCCGGAGTATAGCAATCAGCCCCAGCATTTT.